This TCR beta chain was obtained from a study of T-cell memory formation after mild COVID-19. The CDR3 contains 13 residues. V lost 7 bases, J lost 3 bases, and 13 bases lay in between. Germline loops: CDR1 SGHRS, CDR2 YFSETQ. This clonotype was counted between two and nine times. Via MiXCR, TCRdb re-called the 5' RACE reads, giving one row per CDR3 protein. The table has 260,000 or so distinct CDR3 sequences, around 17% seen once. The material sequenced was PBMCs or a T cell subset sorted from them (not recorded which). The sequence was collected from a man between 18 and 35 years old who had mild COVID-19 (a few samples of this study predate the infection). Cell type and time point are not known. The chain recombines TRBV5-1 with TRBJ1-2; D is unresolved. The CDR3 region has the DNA TGCGCCAGCCGCCCCACAGATTACTATGGCTACACCTTC. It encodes CASRPTDYYGYTF.